The T cell receptor beta chain described here comes from a study of cytomegalovirus exposure and HLA in healthy donors. General study findings and limits: It is likely that the observed cluster of highly shared sequence variants was a sequencing artifact. Most TCR sequences were rare, but some public TCRs occurred in many donors. Reported results showed that the classifier diagnosed cytomegalovirus status with high specificity and sensitivity.

PCR primers comprised 60 Vbeta and 13 Jbeta primers. Using immunoSEQ multiplex PCR, the repertoire was profiled, and TCRdb retains in-frame clones only, with some absent. The sample contains hundreds of thousands of clones, 76% of which appear only once. With regard to this clone: No antigen is known for it.

V shed 5 bases and J 7 bases; nucleotides not matched to a gene: 15. There are 16 residues in the CDR3. Looked up from germline, CDR1 is LNHDA and CDR2 is SQIVND (reference sequence). Sequencing used PBMCs. The chain carries TRBV19 and TRBJ1-2; 8 positions match TRBD1. The clonotype was recovered from a man younger than 30 in good health and CMV-seronegative. The CDR3 spells CASSHLHETGVGGYTF. In DNA, the CDR3 is TGTGCCAGTAGTCACCTCCACGAGACAGGGGTTGGTGGCTACACCTTC.